A single sample is the source of the 5 T cell receptor beta chains below, sequenced in a study of blood T cell repertoires in COVID-19. Sequencing was performed with immunoSEQ multiplex PCR; in TCRdb, only in-frame clones are kept and a portion is missing. The table records hundreds of thousands of clones, around 86% of them present only once. Source material: peripheral blood. The source of these receptors is a woman in her 50s with COVID-19, enrolled during active disease.

The V gene is TRBV11-2, the J gene TRBJ2-1, with 9 positions matching TRBD2. The length of the CDR3 is 19 residues. Germline CDR1 and CDR2: SGHAT and FQNNGV. With 5 bases clipped from V and 0 bases from J, the junction kept 14 bases outside the gene matches. CDR3 protein: CASSRRTSETRSSYNEQFF. CDR3 nucleotides: TGTGCCAGCAGCCGACGGACTAGCGAGACGAGAAGCTCCTACAATGAGCAGTTCTTC.

Here the CDR3 DNA reads TGTGCCAGCACGGGGACAGGGGGAAGGCAAGAGACCCAGTACTTC. It codes for CASTGTGGRQETQYF. The chain has TRBV2 and TRBJ2-5; 11 positions match TRBD1. The CDR3 totals 15 residues. Looked up from germline, CDR1 is SNHLY and CDR2 is FYNNEI. The V segment lost 7 bases and the J segment 2 bases; nucleotides outside the gene matches: 6.

This chain's CDR3 is CVRSPLLGRRFGGTDTQYF. The CDR3 bases are TGTGTCAGAAGCCCCCTTTTAGGGAGGCGATTTGGTGGCACAGATACGCAGTATTTT. The V call is TRBV7-5, the J call TRBJ2-3; TRBD2, the table's D call, was not compared with the DNA. TRBV7-5 is a recognized pseudogene. The CDR3 totals 19 residues.

J is TRBJ2-5 and V is TRBV4-1; the match to TRBD2 covers 7 bases. The germline gives CDR1 MGHRA, CDR2 YSYEKL. This CDR3 has 15 residues. V was pared by 0 bases and J by 5 bases, with 6 bases of the junction left unmatched. CDR3 protein: CASSQDLAGVETQYF. In nucleotides, the CDR3 is TGCGCCAGCAGCCAAGATCTCGCGGGGGTCGAGACCCAGTACTTC.

The rearrangement links TRBV3-1 (or the pseudogene TRBV3-2) to TRBJ1-2, with no clear D. With 4 bases removed from V and 7 bases from J, the gap between germline ends came to 19 bases. Looked up from germline, CDR1 is LGHDT and CDR2 is YNNKEL (reference sequence). CDR3 length: 15 amino acids. CDR3 nucleotide sequence: TGTGCCAGCAGCCTATCCGGGATCCGGGCTAGTGGCTACACCTTC. Amino acids: CASSLSGIRASGYTF.